This T cell receptor beta chain was documented in a study of T-cell reconstitution after alpha-beta-depleted transplantation in children. This CDR3 region has 15 residues. V gave up 7 bases and J gave up 2 bases; unmatched junction bases: 13. CDR1 and CDR2 from the germline V gene are SQVTM and ANQGSEA. Unique molecular identifiers were incorporated during preparation of the TCRbeta library. A single record per CDR3 protein comes from TCRdb applying MiXCR to the PCR reads. The sample carries over 100,000 distinct CDR3 sequences, 6% to 9% recorded once. Material: PBMCs, obtained before TCRalphabeta/CD19-depleted stem cell transplant. This TCR derives from a boy under 10 years old with acute lymphoblastic leukemia, due to receive a stem cell transplant. The rearrangement links TRBV29-1 to TRBJ2-7; 8 bases agree with TRBD1. In DNA form, the CDR3 reads TGCAGCGCTCAGGGGGCGCTCCCCATCCCCTACGAGCAGTACTTC. Protein sequence: CSAQGALPIPYEQYF.